This TCR beta chain is from a study of blood T cell repertoires in COVID-19. Germline V CDR1 and CDR2: LNHDA, SQIVND (reference sequence). Trimming shortened V by 3 bases and J by 8 bases, and 19 bases separated the two germline ends. This CDR3 is 15 amino acids long. Authors' data handling: The assay estimated nucleated cells by amplifying reference gene primers. Repertoires were generated with immunoSEQ multiplex PCR, while TCRdb's copy carries only in-frame clones and drops some. That table supplies the V and J calls and clone size; D and trimming were determined from the DNA. The data hold 150,000 to 200,000 clones, with around nine tenths observed a single time.

This sequence originates from a human donor in a cohort sampled during active COVID-19. V usage is TRBV19 and J usage is TRBJ1-2; D possibly corresponds to TRBD1 (6 bases). Sequenced input: peripheral blood. In DNA form, the CDR3 reads TGTGCCAGTAGTATCGCCAACAGGGAGGGAGAAGGCTACACCTTC. Protein sequence: CASSIANREGEGYTF.